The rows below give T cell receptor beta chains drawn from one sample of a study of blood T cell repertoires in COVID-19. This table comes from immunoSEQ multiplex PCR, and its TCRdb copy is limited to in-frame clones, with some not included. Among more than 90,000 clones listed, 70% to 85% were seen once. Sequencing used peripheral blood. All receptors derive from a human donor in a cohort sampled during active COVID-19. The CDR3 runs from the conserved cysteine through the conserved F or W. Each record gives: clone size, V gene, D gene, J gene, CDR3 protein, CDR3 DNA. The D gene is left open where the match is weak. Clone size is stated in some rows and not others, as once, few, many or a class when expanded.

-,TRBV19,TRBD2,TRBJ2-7,CASSTAPPTSGSGYEQYF,TGTGCCAGTAGTACTGCACCCCCGACTAGCGGGAGTGGGTACGAGCAGTACTTC
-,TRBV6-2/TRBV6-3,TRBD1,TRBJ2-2,CASSYSAGGSAGELFF,TGTGCCAGCAGTTACTCGGCAGGGGGTAGCGCCGGGGAGCTGTTTTTT
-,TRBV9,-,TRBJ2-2,CASSVAGGFGDTGELFF,TGTGCCAGCAGCGTGGCCGGAGGGTTCGGGGACACCGGGGAGCTGTTTTTT
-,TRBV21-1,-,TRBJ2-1,CASSKREHRGCNEQFF,TGTGCCAGCAGCAAAAGAGAACACAGGGGATGCAATGAGCAGTTCTTC
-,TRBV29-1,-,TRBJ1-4,CCARGAHEKLFF,TGCTGCGCCCGGGGGGCGCATGAAAAACTGTTTTTT
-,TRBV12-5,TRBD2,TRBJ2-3,CASGSRLMRGGPDTQYF,TGTGCTAGTGGTTCACGACTTATGCGGGGGGGCCCAGATACGCAGTATTTT
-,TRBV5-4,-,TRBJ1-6,CASSREIRGSPLHF,TGTGCCAGCAGCCGAGAAATCAGAGGTTCACCCCTCCACTTT
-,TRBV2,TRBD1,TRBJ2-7,CASSESPGQGSYEQYF,TGTGCCAGCAGTGAATCCCCGGGACAGGGAAGCTACGAGCAGTACTTC
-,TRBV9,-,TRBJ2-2,CASSVSPGGELFF,TGTGCCAGCAGCGTCTCCCCAGGGGGGGAGCTGTTTTTT
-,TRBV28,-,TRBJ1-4,CASSLEAGASGKLFF,TGTGCCAGCAGTTTGGAGGCAGGGGCATCAGGAAAACTGTTTTTT
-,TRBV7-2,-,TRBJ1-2,CASSLGVGAGLVRYGYTF,TGTGCCAGCAGCTTAGGGGTGGGGGCAGGTCTGGTTCGGTATGGCTACACCTTC
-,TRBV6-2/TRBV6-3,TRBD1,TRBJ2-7,CASSSLPGQGNYEQYF,TGTGCCAGCAGTTCCCTTCCGGGACAGGGTAACTACGAGCAGTACTTC
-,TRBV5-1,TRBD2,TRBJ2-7,CASSSLIGGRDGYEQYF,TGCGCCAGCAGCTCCCTAATAGGAGGGAGGGACGGCTACGAGCAGTACTTC
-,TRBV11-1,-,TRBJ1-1,CASSPYQRPRWAFF,TGTGCCAGCAGCCCTTACCAGAGGCCTCGGTGGGCTTTCTTT
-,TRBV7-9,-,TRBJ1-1,CASNLPTRVGDTEAFF,TGTGCCAGCAACTTACCGACCAGGGTAGGGGACACTGAAGCTTTCTTT
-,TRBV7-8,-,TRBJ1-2,CASSLVPGSDGYTF,TGTGCCAGCAGCTTAGTGCCGGGGTCAGATGGCTACACCTTC
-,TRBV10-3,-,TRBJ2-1,CAISDSFSSYNEQFF,TGTGCCATCAGTGACTCCTTCAGCTCCTACAATGAGCAGTTCTTC
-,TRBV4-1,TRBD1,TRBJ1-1,CASSQLPGGGTRAFF,TGCGCCAGCAGCCAATTACCAGGGGGCGGTACTAGGGCTTTCTTT
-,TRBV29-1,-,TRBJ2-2,CSVWGRTTGELFF,TGCAGCGTTTGGGGGCGGACTACCGGGGAGCTGTTTTTT
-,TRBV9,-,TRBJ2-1,CASTPGGRSGARDEQFF,TGTGCCAGCACCCCAGGGGGGAGAAGCGGAGCTAGGGATGAGCAGTTCTTC
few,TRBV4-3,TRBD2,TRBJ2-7,CASSQDLAGGYEQYF,TGCGCCAGCAGCCAAGATCTAGCGGGGGGGTACGAGCAGTACTTC
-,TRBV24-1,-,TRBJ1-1,CATSEPGLTEAFF,TGTGCCACCAGTGAACCAGGCCTGACTGAAGCTTTCTTT
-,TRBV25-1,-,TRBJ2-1,CASSESGRSRDGYNEQFF,TGTGCCAGCAGTGAATCGGGGAGGTCCCGGGATGGCTACAATGAGCAGTTCTTC
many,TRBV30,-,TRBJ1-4,CAWDSQGGEKLFF,TGTGCCTGGGATAGCCAGGGCGGTGAAAAACTGTTTTTT
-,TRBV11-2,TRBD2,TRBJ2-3,CASSQAGGGAIDTQYF,TGTGCCAGCAGCCAAGCGGGCGGGGGGGCCATAGATACGCAGTATTTT
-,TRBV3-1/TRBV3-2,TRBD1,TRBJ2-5,CASITGGGETQYF,TGTGCCAGCATCACAGGGGGCGGAGAGACCCAGTACTTC
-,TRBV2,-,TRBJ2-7,CATQPNPPNYEQYF,TGTGCCACTCAACCCAACCCCCCTAACTACGAGCAGTACTTC
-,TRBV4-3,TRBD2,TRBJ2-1,CASSQFQRGPELGQFF,TGCGCCAGCAGCCAATTCCAGCGGGGGCCGGAGCTGGGGCAGTTCTTC
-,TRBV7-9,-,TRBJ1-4,CASTKGGGGEKLFF,TGTGCCAGCACCAAAGGGGGGGGCGGTGAAAAACTGTTTTTT
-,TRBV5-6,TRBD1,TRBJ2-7,CASSPGQHHYEQYF,TGTGCCAGCAGCCCGGGACAGCACCACTACGAGCAGTACTTC
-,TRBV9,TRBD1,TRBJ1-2,CASSVGRRTGEGYTF,TGTGCCAGCAGCGTAGGTCGTAGGACAGGGGAAGGCTACACCTTC
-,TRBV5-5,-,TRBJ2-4,CASSLSGVAKNIQYF,TGTGCCAGCAGCTTGTCGGGGGTAGCCAAAAACATTCAGTACTTC
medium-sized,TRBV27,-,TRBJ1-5,CASSLTGYQPQHF,TGTGCCAGCAGTTTGACGGGTTATCAGCCCCAGCATTTT
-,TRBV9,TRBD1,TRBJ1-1,CASSVAGGGTEAFF,TGTGCCAGCAGCGTAGCAGGGGGCGGGACTGAAGCTTTCTTT
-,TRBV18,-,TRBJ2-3,CASSPSGQHRTDTQYF,TGTGCCAGCTCACCATCCGGACAGCATCGCACAGATACGCAGTATTTT
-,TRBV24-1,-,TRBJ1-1,CATSEVGSTEAFF,TGTGCCACCAGTGAAGTTGGGAGTACTGAAGCTTTCTTT
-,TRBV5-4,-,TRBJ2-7,CASSSPWGGGEQYF,TGTGCCAGCAGCTCGCCTTGGGGAGGTGGCGAGCAGTACTTC
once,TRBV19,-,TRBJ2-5,CASSSPGVKETQYF,TGTGCCAGTAGTAGTCCAGGGGTGAAAGAGACCCAGTACTTC
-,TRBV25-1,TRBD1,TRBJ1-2,CASMNRGDGYTF,TGTGCCAGCATGAACAGGGGAGATGGCTACACCTTC
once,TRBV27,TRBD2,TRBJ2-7,CASSSRLAGGYEQYF,TGTGCCAGCAGTTCCCGACTAGCGGGGGGCTACGAGCAGTACTTC
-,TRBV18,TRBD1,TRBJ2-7,CASSQSGGSSYEQYF,TGTGCCAGCTCACAGTCAGGGGGCAGCTCCTACGAGCAGTACTTC
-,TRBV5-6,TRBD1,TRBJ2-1,CASSHGQATYNEQFF,TGTGCCAGCAGCCATGGACAGGCCACCTACAATGAGCAGTTCTTC
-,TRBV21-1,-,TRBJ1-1,CASSTKLATIRTEAFF,TGTGCCAGCAGTACCAAGTTAGCTACAATTCGCACTGAAGCTTTCTTT
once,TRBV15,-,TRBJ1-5,CATSTNRQSTSNQPQHF,TGTGCCACCAGCACGAACCGACAGTCAACTAGCAATCAGCCCCAGCATTTT
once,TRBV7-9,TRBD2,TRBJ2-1,CASGQIAGDNEQFF,TGTGCCAGCGGGCAGATAGCGGGTGACAATGAGCAGTTCTTC
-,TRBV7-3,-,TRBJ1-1,CASSLMGIGDTEAFF,TGTGCCAGCAGCTTAATGGGGATAGGGGACACTGAAGCTTTCTTT
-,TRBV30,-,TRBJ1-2,CAWTRGGSIYGYTF,TGTGCCTGGACCCGGGGGGGCTCCATCTATGGCTACACCTTC
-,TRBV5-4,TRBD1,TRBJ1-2,CASSSGWWTGQDGYTF,TGTGCCAGCAGCTCTGGTTGGTGGACAGGGCAAGATGGCTACACCTTC
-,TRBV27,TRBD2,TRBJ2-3,CASRFSGGDTQYF,TGTGCCAGCAGATTTTCGGGGGGAGATACGCAGTATTTT
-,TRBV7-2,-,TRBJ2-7,CASSSTYYEQYF,TGTGCCAGCAGCTCCACCTACTACGAGCAGTACTTC
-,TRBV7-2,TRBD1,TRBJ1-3,CASSSTGDGNTIYF,TGTGCCAGCAGCTCAACAGGGGACGGAAACACCATATATTTT
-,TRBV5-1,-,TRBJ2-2,CASSPNPNTGELFF,TGCGCCAGCAGCCCCAATCCGAACACCGGGGAGCTGTTTTTT
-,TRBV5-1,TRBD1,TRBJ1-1,CASSTTGDLITEAFF,TGCGCCAGCAGTACCACAGGGGATCTAATCACTGAAGCTTTCTTT
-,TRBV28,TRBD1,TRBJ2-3,CASSLWGTGKTDTQYF,TGTGCCAGCAGTTTATGGGGGACAGGGAAAACAGATACGCAGTATTTT